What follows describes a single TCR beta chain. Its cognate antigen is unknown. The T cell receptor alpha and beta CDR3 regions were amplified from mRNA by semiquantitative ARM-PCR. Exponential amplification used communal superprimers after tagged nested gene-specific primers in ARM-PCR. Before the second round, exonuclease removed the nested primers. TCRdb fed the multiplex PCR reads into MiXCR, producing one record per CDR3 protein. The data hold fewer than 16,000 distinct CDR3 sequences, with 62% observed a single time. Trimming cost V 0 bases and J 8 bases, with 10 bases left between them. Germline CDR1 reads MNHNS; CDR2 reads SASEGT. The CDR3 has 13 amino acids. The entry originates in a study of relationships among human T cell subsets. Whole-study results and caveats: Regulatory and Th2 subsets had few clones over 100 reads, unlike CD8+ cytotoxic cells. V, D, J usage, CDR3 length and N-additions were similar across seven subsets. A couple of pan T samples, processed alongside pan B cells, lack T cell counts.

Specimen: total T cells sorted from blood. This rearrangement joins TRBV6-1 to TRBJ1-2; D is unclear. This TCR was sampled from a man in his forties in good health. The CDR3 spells CASSEADVRGYTF. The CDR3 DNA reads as TGTGCCAGCAGTGAAGCGGACGTCCGGGGCTACACCTTC.